The 7 T cell receptor gamma chains given below trace back to one sample, sequenced in a study of γδ T cells in repeated Plasmodium falciparum infection. TCRdb re-called clones from the multiplex PCR reads via CATT. The repertoire holds fewer than 5,500 gamma-chain clones, with about 3.5% as singletons. Bulk repertoires came from Vgamma9/Vdelta2+ or Vdelta2-negative gammadelta T cells flow-sorted from PBMC. The material sequenced was gamma-delta T cells from blood. All receptors come from a pool of human donors (malaria-infected and uninfected, not separated).

There are a few counts of this clone. A far larger clone is only one base removed, so a read error is likely. Other DNA sequences in the sample encode the same CDR3. CDR3: CALWKRELGKKIKVF. CDR3 DNA: TGTGCCTTGTGGAAGCGTGAGCTGGGCAAAAAAATCAAGGTATTT. This rearrangement joins TRGV9 to TRGJP. The J gene was not available in TCRdb and was assigned here by matching the DNA to germline segments. Germline V gene sequence: CDR1 GITISATS, CDR2 ISYDGTV (reference sequence). The CDR3 consists of 15 residues. J lost 11 bases, V lost 6 bases, and 10 bases had no gene match.

A remark on this clone: A far more abundant clone sits one base away, making this likely a read error. The rearrangement uses TRGV8 and TRGJ1 or TRGJ2. The J gene is not listed in TCRdb, so it was assigned here from a DNA match to germline. The germline CDR1 and CDR2 sequences are VENAVY and YDSYNSRV. The CDR3 covers 12 residues. CDR3 amino acids: CATWAPYYKKLF. DNA of the CDR3: TGTGCCACCTGGGCTCCGTATTACAAGAAACTCTTT.

This clone has a handful of counts. TCRdb's protein, taken from a much larger clone, differs from this DNA's translation at residue 8, likely owing to a read error; the protein displayed comes from the DNA. This rearrangement joins TRGV9 to TRGJP. The J gene is not listed in TCRdb, so it was assigned here from a DNA match to germline. This CDR3 is 16 amino acids long. CDR1 and CDR2 (germline): GITISATS, ISYDGTV (reference sequence). The CDR3 loop reads CALWGTQGLGKKIKVF. CDR3 bases: TGTGCCTTGTGGGGGACACAAGGGTTGGGCAAAAAAATCAAGGTATTT.

This clone occurred a few times. The mismatch at residue 5 between this DNA's translation and the TCRdb protein of a much larger clone likely reflects a read error; the protein shown is translated from the DNA. The V and J genes are TRGV2 and TRGJ1 or TRGJ2. TCRdb carries no J gene annotation; the J gene was assigned here by matching the DNA with germline. In germline, CDR1 is EGSNGY, CDR2 YDSYNSKV. Germline trimming cut 5 bases from V and 0 bases from J; bases unmatched to any gene: 7. CDR3 size: 14 residues. The CDR3 DNA follows: TGTGCCACCTGGGGCGGTTCGAATTATTATAAGAAACTCTTT. It encodes CATWGGSNYYKKLF.

This clone was found a few times. The protein in TCRdb stems from a much larger clone and differs at residue 9 from this DNA's translation, likely a read error; here the protein is translated from the DNA. The V gene is TRGV5, the J gene TRGJ1 or TRGJ2. Germline assignment: CDR1 VINAFY and CDR2 YDVSNSKD. CDR3 length equals 12 residues. This CDR3 reads CATWDRHYRKLF. The CDR3, as DNA: TGTGCCACCTGGGACAGGCACTATAGGAAACTCTTT.

This clone was seen more than once but under ten times. A read error likely explains this, since a far larger clone differs by one base. The genes are TRGV4 and TRGJ1 or TRGJ2. Germline matching of the DNA provided the J gene here, since TCRdb leaves it blank. The CDR3 loop spans 14 amino acids. CDR1 is EGSTGY, CDR2 YDSYTSSV, per germline. The CDR3 loop is CATWDGFYYYKKLF. The CDR3 DNA is TGCGCCACCTGGGATGGGTTTTATTATTATAAGAAACTCTTT.

Remarks on this clone: TCRdb attributes to this sequence the protein of a much larger clone, which differs from the DNA translation at residue 3; a read error is likely, and the protein displayed is translated from the DNA. The chain employs TRGV3 and TRGJ1 or TRGJ2. TCRdb carries no J gene annotation; the J gene was assigned here by matching the DNA with germline. The germline V gene encodes CDR1 VTNTFY and CDR2 YDVSTARD (reference sequence). The length of the CDR3 is 15 residues. Written as DNA, the CDR3 is TGTGCCCCCTGGGACAGGTCCCCGAATTATTATAAGAAACTCTTT. Its translation: CAPWDRSPNYYKKLF.